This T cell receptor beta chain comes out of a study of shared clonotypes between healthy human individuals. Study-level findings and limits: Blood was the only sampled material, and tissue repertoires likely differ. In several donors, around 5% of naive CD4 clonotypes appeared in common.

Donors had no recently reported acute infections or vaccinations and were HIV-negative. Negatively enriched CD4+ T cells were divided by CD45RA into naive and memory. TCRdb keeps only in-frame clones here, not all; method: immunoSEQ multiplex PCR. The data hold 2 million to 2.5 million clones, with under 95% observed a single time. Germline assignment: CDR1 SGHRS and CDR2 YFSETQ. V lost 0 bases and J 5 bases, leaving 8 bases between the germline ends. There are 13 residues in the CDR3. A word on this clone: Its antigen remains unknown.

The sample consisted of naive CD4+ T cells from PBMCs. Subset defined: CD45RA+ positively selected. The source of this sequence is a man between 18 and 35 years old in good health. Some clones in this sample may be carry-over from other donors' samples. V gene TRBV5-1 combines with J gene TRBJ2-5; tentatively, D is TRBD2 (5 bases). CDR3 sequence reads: CASSLDGGETQYF. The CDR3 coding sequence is TGCGCCAGCAGCTTGGACGGCGGGGAGACCCAGTACTTC.